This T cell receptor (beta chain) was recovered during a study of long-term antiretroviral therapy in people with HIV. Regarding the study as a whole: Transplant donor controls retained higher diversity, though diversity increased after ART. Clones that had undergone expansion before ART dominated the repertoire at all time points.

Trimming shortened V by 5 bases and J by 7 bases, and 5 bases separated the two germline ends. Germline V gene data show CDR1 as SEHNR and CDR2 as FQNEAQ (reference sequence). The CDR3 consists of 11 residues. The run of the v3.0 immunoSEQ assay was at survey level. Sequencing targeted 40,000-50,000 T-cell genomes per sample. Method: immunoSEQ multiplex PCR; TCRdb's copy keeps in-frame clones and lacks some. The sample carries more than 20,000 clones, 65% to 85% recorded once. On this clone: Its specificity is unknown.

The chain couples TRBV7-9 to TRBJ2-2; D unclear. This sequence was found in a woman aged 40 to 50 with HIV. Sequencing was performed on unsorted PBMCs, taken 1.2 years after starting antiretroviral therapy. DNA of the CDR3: TGTGCCAGCAGCCCCAGCGGGGAGCTGTTTTTT. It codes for CASSPSGELFF.